The sequence of this T cell receptor (beta chain) was determined in a study of cytomegalovirus exposure and HLA in healthy donors. The PCR ran on 60 Vbeta and 13 Jbeta primers. Assay: immunoSEQ multiplex PCR; the TCRdb copy retains only in-frame clones and omits some. The sample holds 75,000 to 90,000 clones; about 85% are singletons and the top ten take 6.5% to 9%. Trimming left V 2 bases short and J 12 bases short, with 12 bases between. The germline V gene encodes CDR1 SGHNT and CDR2 YYREEE (reference sequence). This CDR3 region has 12 residues. The sequence was collected from a man aged 35-49 years in good health and CMV-seropositive. The sequenced material came from PBMCs. The chain employs TRBV5-4 and TRBJ2-1; D is possibly TRBD1 (6 bases). CDR3 sequence reads: CASSLQGFGQFF. The CDR3, as DNA: TGTGCCAGCAGCTTACAGGGATTCGGGCAGTTCTTC. Together with reference TRBV5-4 and TRBJ2-1, the CDR3 gives the full variable domain: ETGVTQSPTHLIKTRGQQVTLRCSSQSGHNTVSWYQQALGQGPQFIFQYYREEENGRGNFPPRFSGLQFPNYSSELNVNALELDDSALYLCASSLQGFGQFFGPGTRLTVL.